This T cell receptor (beta chain) was profiled in a study of beta chain features in type 1 diabetes. Broader study findings: TCRB CDR3s were moderately but significantly shorter in Type 1 diabetes patients in all four CD4+ subsets.

Comments on this clone: The target antigen is unknown.

This CDR3 is built from 13 residues. In germline, CDR1 is LGHNA, CDR2 YSLEER. The V end was cut by 2 bases, the J end by 7 bases, with 9 bases between. All of the isolated RNA was reverse transcribed, so expressed TCRB transcripts were sequenced. The protocol was immunoSEQ multiplex PCR, while the TCRdb copy is restricted to in-frame clones and leaves out a portion. The sample includes about 330,000 clones, roughly 11% seen only once; the top ten take over 0.015%. This sequence originates from a woman younger than 45 in good health. The V gene is TRBV4-3, the J gene TRBJ1-5; the D gene is possibly TRBD1 (6 bases). The sample consisted of naive CD4+ T cells from blood. The CDR3 protein is CASSQNTGQPQHF. CDR3 sequence (DNA): TGCGCCAGCAGCCAAAATACAGGGCAGCCCCAGCATTTT.